Below are 21 T cell receptor beta chains sequenced from a single sample in a study of OX40 agonist ivuxolimab in advanced cancers. Repertoires were generated with immunoSEQ multiplex PCR, while TCRdb's copy carries only in-frame clones and drops some. The sample contains roughly 35,000 clones, about 81% of which appear only once. The specimen comprised CD4+ or CD8+ T cells sorted from blood, sampled in a trial of the OX40 agonist ivuxolimab. Receptors originate from an adult with an advanced solid tumor such as melanoma, head and neck, liver or kidney cancer.

The chain joins TRBV6-7 to TRBJ1-2, with a possible D match to TRBD1 (5 bases). TRBV6-7 is annotated as an ORF whose role is uncertain. The CDR3 loop spans 13 amino acids. V was cut by 2 bases and J by 8 bases, with 12 bases left in between. The CDR3 spells CASSYLWGEGYTF. CDR3 coding DNA: TGTGCCAGCAGTTACCTCTGGGGCGAGGGCTACACCTTC.

The rearrangement joins TRBV7-2 to TRBJ2-7; D is unclear. This CDR3 has 14 amino acids. The V end lost 5 bases, the J end lost 0 bases, and 11 bases lay between the germline ends. CDR1 is SGHTA and CDR2 is FQGNSA in the germline V gene. DNA of the CDR3: TGTGCCAGCAGCACTCAGAGAAGCTCCTACGAGCAGTACTTC. This gives the protein CASSTQRSSYEQYF.

This chain connects TRBV25-1 to TRBJ2-7; no clear D gene. Between the trimmed V and J ends, which lost 1 base and 3 bases, there was a span of 7 bases. Germline CDR1 is MGHDK and CDR2 is SYGVNS. The CDR3 is 13 residues long. The chain's CDR3 is CASSEWVGYEQYF. CDR3 nucleotides: TGTGCCAGCAGTGAATGGGTCGGCTACGAGCAGTACTTC.

This chain connects TRBV15 to TRBJ1-1; D remains unclear. Trimming pared 0 bases from V and 10 bases from J, leaving 18 bases between. The CDR3 extends over 15 amino acids. Germline values: CDR1 LNHNV, CDR2 YYDKDF (reference sequence). The CDR3 here is CATSREETSLDPAFF. The CDR3 DNA follows: TGTGCCACCAGCAGAGAGGAGACATCCCTAGATCCAGCTTTCTTT.

This clone was detected once. This chain connects TRBV18 to TRBJ2-2; no clear D gene. CDR1 and CDR2 (germline): KGHSH, LQKENI. V lost 2 bases and J 3 bases, leaving 10 bases between the germline ends. The CDR3 runs 15 residues. The CDR3 region is CASSPGRVDTGELFF. The CDR3 DNA reads as TGTGCCAGCTCACCAGGAAGGGTGGACACCGGGGAGCTGTTTTTT.

This chain joins TRBV6-5 and TRBJ1-3; unclear D gene. Trimming removed 10 bases from V and 0 bases from J, with 13 bases in between. CDR1 and CDR2 (germline): MNHEY, SVGAGI. The CDR3 has 14 amino acids. CDR3 sequence: CATHPQNSGNTIYF. The DNA for the CDR3 is TGTGCCACACACCCGCAGAACTCTGGAAACACCATATATTTT.

This clone was detected only once. The chain is built from TRBV27 and TRBJ2-5; 10 bases align to TRBD2. Germline V gene lookup returns CDR1 MNHEY and CDR2 SMNVEV (reference sequence). V trimming: 7 bases; J trimming: 4 bases; junction bases outside the gene matches: 12. The CDR3 extends over 16 amino acids. CDR3 sequence (DNA): TGTGCCAGCATTCGGGCTAGCGGGAGAAGGGGAGAGACCCAGTACTTC. Translating gives CASIRASGRRGETQYF.

The chain carries TRBV5-1 and TRBJ2-7; 7 bases fit TRBD1. The CDR3 loop spans 14 amino acids. V lost 0 bases, J lost 6 bases, and 6 bases stayed unmatched. CDR1 and CDR2 from the germline V gene are SGHRS and YFSETQ. CDR3: CASSLVRQGGEQYF. The CDR3 DNA reads as TGCGCCAGCAGCTTGGTAAGACAGGGCGGCGAGCAGTACTTC.

This clone was seen more than once but under ten times. This chain connects TRBV5-1 to TRBJ1-6, with D unresolved. The CDR3 is 15 residues long. In germline, CDR1 is SGHRS, CDR2 YFSETQ. Trimming left V 3 bases short and J 7 bases short, with 14 bases between. CDR3 protein: CASSSQETINSPLHF. The CDR3, as DNA: TGCGCCAGCAGCTCCCAGGAGACAATAAATTCACCCCTCCACTTT.

The chain joins TRBV30 to TRBJ2-1, with 11 positions matching TRBD2. J lost 7 bases, V lost 3 bases, and 5 bases had no gene match. Germline V CDR1 and CDR2: GTSNPN, SVGIG (reference sequence). This CDR3 spans 14 amino acids. The CDR3 reads CAWRTSGEGNEQFF. As DNA, the CDR3 is TGTGCCTGGAGGACTAGCGGGGAGGGGAATGAGCAGTTCTTC.

The gene calls are TRBV7-6 and TRBJ2-1; 14 bases map to TRBD2. Trimming took 0 bases from V and 9 from J; bases not matched to a gene: 7. The CDR3 runs 17 residues. Germline CDR1 SGHVS, CDR2 FNYEAQ. CDR3 amino acids: CASSLAGTSGRGSEQFF. CDR3 DNA: TGTGCCAGCAGCTTAGCAGGGACTAGCGGGAGAGGGAGTGAGCAGTTCTTC. The full variable domain, completed using reference TRBV7-6 and TRBJ2-1, is GAGVSQSPRYKVTKRGQDVALRCDPISGHVSLYWYRQALGQGPEFLTYFNYEAQQDKSGLPNDRFSAERPEGSISTLTIQRTEQRDSAMYRCASSLAGTSGRGSEQFFGPGTRLTVL.

This clone was counted between two and nine times. V is TRBV7-2 and J is TRBJ1-2, with D possibly TRBD1 on 6 matching bases. Trimming cost V 2 bases and J 4 bases, with 14 bases left between them. The CDR3 is made up of 15 amino acids. From germline, CDR1 is SGHTA and CDR2 FQGNSA. The CDR3 loop is CASSLSGQIPYGYTF. CDR3 nucleotide sequence: TGTGCCAGCAGCTTATCAGGACAGATCCCCTATGGCTACACCTTC.

The chain recombines TRBV18 with TRBJ1-2; D remains unclear. V was pared by 6 bases and J by 6 bases, with 11 bases between. CDR3 length: 12 amino acids. Germline V CDR1 and CDR2: KGHSH, LQKENI. This chain's CDR3 is CASSRGRDGYTF. The CDR3 region has the DNA TGTGCCAGCTCCCGCGGACGGGATGGCTACACCTTC.

This clone was found a few times. The rearrangement joins TRBV7-9 to TRBJ2-7; D unclear. V was cut by 1 base and J by 6 bases, with 7 bases left in between. CDR1 is SEHNR, CDR2 FQNEAQ, per germline (reference sequence). The CDR3 length is 12 residues. CDR3 bases: TGTGCCAGCAGCTTAGATTCGCCCGAGCAGTACTTC. This gives the protein CASSLDSPEQYF.

V and J are TRBV4-3 and TRBJ1-1, with D possibly matching TRBD1 (6 bases). CDR3 length equals 12 residues. The ends were cut back, 4 bases at V and 6 bases at J, with 9 bases in the middle. Germline CDR1 LGHNA, CDR2 YSLEER. CDR3 sequence reads: CASSRQGSEAFF. CDR3 sequence (DNA): TGCGCCAGCAGCCGGCAGGGGTCTGAAGCTTTCTTT.

The rearrangement joins TRBV21-1 to TRBJ1-5. TRBV21-1 has pseudogene status. The CDR3 consists of 16 residues. The CDR3 DNA is TGTGCCAGCAGCAAAACCCAGAGTGCCCATCGTCAGCCCCAGCATTTT. This encodes CASSKTQSAHRQPQHF.

The rearrangement links TRBV28 to TRBJ1-2; D is unclear. Between the trimmed V and J ends, which lost 6 bases and 3 bases, there was a span of 14 bases. Germline assignment: CDR1 MDHEN and CDR2 SYDVKM. This CDR3 has 14 residues. This CDR3 reads CASSPPDGYYGYTF. CDR3 coding DNA: TGTGCCAGCAGCCCCCCGGACGGCTACTATGGCTACACCTTC.

J is TRBJ2-7 and V is TRBV10-3, with no clear D. V dropped 7 bases and J dropped 7 bases, with 17 bases sitting between them. Germline CDR1 ENHRY, CDR2 SYGVKD. This CDR3 has 13 amino acids. CDR3 amino acids: CAITESGSGEQYF. CDR3 nucleotide sequence: TGTGCCATCACCGAAAGTGGGTCAGGTGAGCAGTACTTC.

The chain combines TRBV19 with TRBJ1-5; a possible D gene is TRBD1 (6 bases). Germline-derived CDR1 and CDR2 are LNHDA and SQIVND (reference sequence). The CDR3 length is 15 residues. The germline V and J ends were trimmed by 5 bases and 6 bases, with 17 bases remaining between them. DNA for the CDR3: TGTGCCAGTAGTCCGTTGACAGGACCGGGTCAGCCCCAGCATTTT. The encoded protein is CASSPLTGPGQPQHF.

This clone was seen only once. V gene TRBV30 combines with J gene TRBJ1-5, with 7 bases fitting TRBD1. J was trimmed by 9 bases and V by 5 bases; bases with no gene match: 10. The germline CDR1 and CDR2 sequences are GTSNPN and SVGIG (reference sequence). The CDR3 consists of 13 residues. This CDR3 is CAWALTGAGPQHF. CDR3 sequence (DNA): TGTGCCTGGGCATTAACAGGGGCCGGGCCCCAGCATTTT.

The chain joins TRBV4-2 to TRBJ2-3, with a possible D match to TRBD1 (6 bases). Germline CDR1 LGHNA, CDR2 YNFKEQ. The germline V and J ends were trimmed by 0 bases and 6 bases, with 19 bases remaining between them. This CDR3 is 17 amino acids long. The CDR3 coding sequence is TGTGCCAGCAGCCAAGAAATGGGGACCAGGGGCCGGGATACGCAGTATTTT. This codes for CASSQEMGTRGRDTQYF.